The 16 T cell receptor beta chains in this list originate from one sample, sequenced in a study of Ad26.COV2.S vaccination and SARS-CoV-2 variants. The table came from immunoSEQ multiplex PCR; TCRdb's copy has only in-frame clones and leaves some out. The sample records around 170,000 clones, approximately 90% being singletons. The specimen was peripheral blood, collected after recovery from COVID-19. These receptors were obtained from a human donor who had recovered from COVID-19.

V and J are TRBV12-3 or TRBV12-4 and TRBJ1-2; D uncertain. V was pared by 6 bases and J by 8 bases, with 16 bases between. This CDR3 has 13 residues. CDR3: CASSRRALQGYTF. As DNA, the CDR3 is TGTGCCAGCAGCCGGCGGGCGTTACAGGGCTACACCTTC.

The rearrangement links TRBV9 to TRBJ2-1; D unclear. The V end was cut by 3 bases, the J end by 8 bases, with 15 bases between. The CDR3 runs to 14 residues. Germline V gene data show CDR1 as SGDLS and CDR2 as YYNGEE. Here the CDR3 DNA reads TGTGCCAGCAGCGCTGAAAGTCGAGGCGATGAGCAGTTCTTC. Translated: CASSAESRGDEQFF.

This chain joins TRBV7-9 and TRBJ1-2, with 7 bases matching TRBD1. The CDR3 length is 13 residues. CDR1 SEHNR and CDR2 FQNEAQ come from the germline V gene (reference sequence). J gave up 4 bases and V 7 bases, and 6 bases lay outside the gene matches. This CDR3 is CASTWDSIYGYTF. The CDR3 region has the DNA TGTGCCAGCACCTGGGACAGTATCTATGGCTACACCTTC.

For the CDR3, the DNA is TGTGCCAGCAGTTCGGGTTCAGGGTCGTCCTACAATGAGCAGTTCTTC. Its protein product is CASSSGSGSSYNEQFF. The V gene is TRBV6-5, the J gene TRBJ2-1, with a weak D call TRBD1 (5 bases). Trimming left V 4 bases short and J 1 base short, with 14 bases between. The CDR3 extends over 16 amino acids. In germline, CDR1 is MNHEY, CDR2 SVGAGI.

As DNA, the CDR3 is TGTGCCAGCAGCTTAGGGAACCAGAACACTGAAGCTTTCTTT. It specifies CASSLGNQNTEAFF. The rearrangement links TRBV7-3 to TRBJ1-1; D remains unclear. The germline V gene has CDR1 SGHTA and CDR2 FQGTGA. Trimming left V 2 bases short and J 1 base short, with 8 bases between. There are 14 residues in the CDR3.

The chain couples TRBV7-2 to TRBJ2-1; 8 bases are shared with TRBD2. Germline assignment: CDR1 SGHTA and CDR2 FQGNSA. This CDR3 has 15 amino acids. Germline trimming cut 5 bases from V and 3 bases from J; bases unmatched to any gene: 6. CDR3 region: CASSPRGGRYNEQFF. The CDR3 DNA sequence: TGTGCCAGCAGCCCCCGGGGGGGCCGCTACAATGAGCAGTTCTTC. The full variable domain, its missing parts supplied by reference TRBV7-2 and TRBJ2-1, is GAGVSQSPSNKVTEKGKDVELRCDPISGHTALYWYRQSLGQGLEFLIYFQGNSAPDKSGLPSDRFSAERTGGSVSTLTIQRTQQEDSAVYLCASSPRGGRYNEQFFGPGTRLTVL.

Regarding this clone: Its ends do not fully match the called genes, so a read error is possible. This chain uses TRBV23-1 with TRBJ2-7; no definite D call. TRBV23-1 is filed as an ORF, its function uncertain. This CDR3 has 10 residues. The chain's CDR3 is CASSQSDTAF. The CDR3 nucleotides are TGCGCCAGCAGTCAATCTGACACCGCCTTC.

The rearrangement joins TRBV7-9 to TRBJ2-1; possibly TRBD1 for D (7 bases). CDR1 and CDR2 from the germline V gene are SEHNR and FQNEAQ (reference sequence). Trimming took off 6 bases at V and 2 bases at J, with 14 bases between the two ends. This CDR3 is 15 amino acids long. For the CDR3, the DNA is TGTGCCAGCAGATCCAGGGGGGCCGCCTACAATGAGCAGTTCTTC. Protein sequence: CASRSRGAAYNEQFF.

The rearrangement links TRBV12-3 or TRBV12-4 to TRBJ1-5, with D perhaps matching TRBD1 (6 bases). The CDR3 is 13 residues long. Between the trimmed V and J ends, which lost 5 bases and 5 bases, there was a span of 10 bases. CDR3 bases: TGTGCCAGCAGTGTACAGGGACATCAGCCCCAGCATTTT. It translates to CASSVQGHQPQHF.

The J gene is TRBJ2-5, the V gene TRBV5-4; D may be TRBD2 (6 bases). The CDR3 extends over 14 amino acids. The V end lost 3 bases, the J end lost 5 bases, and 14 bases lay between the germline ends. Germline-derived CDR1 and CDR2 are SGHNT and YYREEE (reference sequence). In DNA form, the CDR3 reads TGTGCCAGCAGCTCCGAAGAGGGGAGGGAGACCCAGTACTTC. Translated, it gives CASSSEEGRETQYF.

The chain combines TRBV30 with TRBJ1-6; TRBD1 agrees at 7 bases. CDR3 length equals 15 residues. Germline loops: CDR1 GTSNPN, CDR2 SVGIG (reference sequence). After removal of 4 bases from V and 9 bases from J, the junction contained 12 bases not matched to a gene. The CDR3 nucleotides read TGTGCCTGGACACGTACGGCCTCAGGGGGTTCACCCCTCCACTTT. Encoded protein: CAWTRTASGGSPLHF.

The CDR3 loop is CASSVQGRETQYF. The CDR3 DNA follows: TGTGCCAGCTCAGTACAGGGAAGAGAGACCCAGTACTTC. The chain is built from TRBV18 and TRBJ2-5; the D gene is possibly TRBD1 (6 bases). The ends were cut back, 5 bases at V and 4 bases at J, with 11 bases in the middle. Germline CDR1 is KGHSH and CDR2 is LQKENI. This CDR3 has 13 residues.

The chain links TRBV5-1 to TRBJ1-2; D unclear. Per germline, CDR1 SGHRS and CDR2 YFSETQ. This CDR3 spans 13 amino acids. V was shortened by 0 bases and J by 7 bases, with 10 bases between the two germline ends. The CDR3 reads CASSLATEGGYTF. The CDR3 region has the DNA TGCGCCAGCAGCTTGGCGACGGAGGGTGGCTACACCTTC.

The chain is built from TRBV9 and TRBJ2-1, with TRBD2 as a possible D gene (7 bases). Germline assignment: CDR1 SGDLS and CDR2 YYNGEE. V gave up 3 bases and J gave up 4 bases, with 14 bases separating them. The CDR3 is 15 residues long. The CDR3 here is CASSEGEGVYNEQFF. The CDR3 DNA is TGTGCCAGCAGCGAGGGGGAGGGGGTATACAATGAGCAGTTCTTC.

The V gene is TRBV5-1, the J gene TRBJ2-5; a weak D match, TRBD2 (5 bases). There are 14 residues in the CDR3. The ends were cut back, 4 bases at V and 2 bases at J, with 12 bases in the middle. Germline lookup yields CDR1 SGHRS and CDR2 YFSETQ. The CDR3 coding sequence is TGCGCCAGCAGCCTTGGACTTTGGCAAGAGACCCAGTACTTC. This sequence encodes CASSLGLWQETQYF.

The CDR3 DNA sequence: TGTGCCAGCAGTCCCACTCTGGGGGCGGTGAGCAATCAGCCCCAGCATTTT. Translation gives CASSPTLGAVSNQPQHF. The chain uses TRBV27 and TRBJ1-5, with D maybe TRBD1 (6 bases). CDR3 length: 17 residues. Trimming took off 5 bases at V and 1 base at J, with 18 bases between the two ends. Germline lookup yields CDR1 MNHEY and CDR2 SMNVEV (reference sequence).